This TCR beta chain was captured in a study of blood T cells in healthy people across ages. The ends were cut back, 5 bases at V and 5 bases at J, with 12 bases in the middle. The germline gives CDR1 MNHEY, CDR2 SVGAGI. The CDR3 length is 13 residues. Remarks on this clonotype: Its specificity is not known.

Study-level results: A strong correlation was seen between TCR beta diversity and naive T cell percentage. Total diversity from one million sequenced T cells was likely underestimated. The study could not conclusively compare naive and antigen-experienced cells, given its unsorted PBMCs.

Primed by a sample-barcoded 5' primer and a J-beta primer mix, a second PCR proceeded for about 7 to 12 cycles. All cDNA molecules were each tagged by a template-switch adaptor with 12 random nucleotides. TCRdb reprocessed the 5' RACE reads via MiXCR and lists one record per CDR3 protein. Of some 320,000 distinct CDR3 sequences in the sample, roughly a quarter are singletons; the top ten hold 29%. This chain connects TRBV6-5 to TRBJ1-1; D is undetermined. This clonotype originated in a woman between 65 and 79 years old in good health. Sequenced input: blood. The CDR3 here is CASSLKQWTEAFF. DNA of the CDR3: TGTGCCAGCAGTCTCAAGCAATGGACTGAAGCTTTCTTT.